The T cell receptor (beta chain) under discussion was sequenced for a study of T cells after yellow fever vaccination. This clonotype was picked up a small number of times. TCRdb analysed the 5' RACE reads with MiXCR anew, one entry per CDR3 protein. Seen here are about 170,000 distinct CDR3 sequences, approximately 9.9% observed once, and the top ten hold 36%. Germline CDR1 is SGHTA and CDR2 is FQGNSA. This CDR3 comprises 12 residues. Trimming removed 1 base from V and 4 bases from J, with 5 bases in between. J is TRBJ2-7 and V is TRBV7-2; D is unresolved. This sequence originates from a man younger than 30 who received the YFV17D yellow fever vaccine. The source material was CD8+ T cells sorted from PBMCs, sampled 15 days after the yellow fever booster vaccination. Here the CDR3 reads CASSLDWYEQYF. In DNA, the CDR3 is TGTGCCAGCAGCTTAGACTGGTACGAGCAGTACTTC.